A selection of T cell receptor beta chains follows, all from one sample in a study of blood T cell repertoires in COVID-19. This table comes from immunoSEQ multiplex PCR, and its TCRdb copy is limited to in-frame clones, with some not included. The sample lists 70,000 or so clones, around 86% occurring once. What was sequenced was peripheral blood. All receptors derive from an older man with acute or convalescent COVID-19. Each CDR3 is given with its conserved first and last residue. Each record gives: D gene, J gene, clone size, V gene, CDR3 protein, CDR3 DNA. D genes are given only for firm matches. Clone size is shown for a subset of rows, as once, few, many or a class of expanded clone.

d_call: NA
j_call: TRBJ1-1
clone_size: NA
v_call: TRBV24-1
cdr3_aa: CATSDFAGQAFF
cdr3_nt: TGTGCCACCAGTGATTTCGCGGGGCAAGCTTTCTTT

d_call: TRBD2
j_call: TRBJ2-1
clone_size: NA
v_call: TRBV18
cdr3_aa: CASSGGLATNEQFF
cdr3_nt: TGTGCCAGCTCAGGGGGACTAGCTACCAATGAGCAGTTCTTC

d_call: TRBD1
j_call: TRBJ2-7
clone_size: NA
v_call: TRBV10-1
cdr3_aa: CASSAGTVLYEQYF
cdr3_nt: TGCGCCAGCAGTGCCGGGACAGTTCTCTACGAGCAGTACTTC

d_call: NA
j_call: TRBJ1-3
clone_size: once
v_call: TRBV9
cdr3_aa: CASSVAFSGNTIYF
cdr3_nt: TGTGCCAGCAGCGTAGCGTTCTCTGGAAACACCATATATTTT

d_call: TRBD1
j_call: TRBJ1-5
clone_size: once
v_call: TRBV19
cdr3_aa: CASTDRGAGGFNQPQHF
cdr3_nt: TGTGCCAGTACCGATAGGGGGGCAGGGGGCTTCAATCAGCCCCAGCATTTT

d_call: NA
j_call: TRBJ2-7
clone_size: NA
v_call: TRBV4-1
cdr3_aa: CASSQVGRSYEQYF
cdr3_nt: TGCGCCAGCAGCCAGGTGGGCAGATCCTACGAGCAGTACTTC

d_call: NA
j_call: TRBJ2-5
clone_size: NA
v_call: TRBV7-2
cdr3_aa: CASSLAVARKETQYF
cdr3_nt: TGTGCCAGCAGCCTCGCGGTCGCGCGGAAAGAGACCCAGTACTTC

d_call: TRBD1
j_call: TRBJ1-4
clone_size: NA
v_call: TRBV11-2
cdr3_aa: CASSSGQHTTDEKLFF
cdr3_nt: TGTGCCAGCAGCTCGGGACAGCACACCACAGATGAAAAACTGTTTTTT

d_call: NA
j_call: TRBJ1-5
clone_size: once
v_call: TRBV20-1
cdr3_aa: CSASPGGQPQHF
cdr3_nt: TGCAGTGCTAGTCCGGGGGGTCAGCCCCAGCATTTT

d_call: TRBD1
j_call: TRBJ1-2
clone_size: NA
v_call: TRBV30
cdr3_aa: CAWYGQGVNYGYTF
cdr3_nt: TGTGCCTGGTACGGACAGGGGGTAAACTATGGCTACACCTTC

d_call: TRBD1
j_call: TRBJ2-5
clone_size: NA
v_call: TRBV7-9
cdr3_aa: CASSGTGLQETQYF
cdr3_nt: TGTGCCAGCAGTGGGACAGGGCTACAAGAGACCCAGTACTTC

d_call: TRBD1
j_call: TRBJ2-7
clone_size: NA
v_call: TRBV3-1/TRBV3-2
cdr3_aa: CASSLTGATYEQYF
cdr3_nt: TGTGCCAGCAGCCTGACAGGGGCAACTTACGAGCAGTACTTC

d_call: TRBD1
j_call: TRBJ1-4
clone_size: few
v_call: TRBV6-1
cdr3_aa: CASSGPGQGVNNEKLFF
cdr3_nt: TGTGCCAGCAGTGGGCCGGGACAGGGGGTGAATAATGAAAAACTGTTTTTT

d_call: TRBD2
j_call: TRBJ2-1
clone_size: NA
v_call: TRBV6-6
cdr3_aa: CASSYGAGGRNEQFF
cdr3_nt: TGTGCCAGCAGTTACGGGGCGGGAGGGCGCAATGAGCAGTTCTTC

d_call: TRBD1
j_call: TRBJ1-2
clone_size: NA
v_call: TRBV19
cdr3_aa: CASSTPGQVSYGYTF
cdr3_nt: TGTGCCAGTAGTACTCCGGGACAGGTTAGCTATGGCTACACCTTC

d_call: TRBD2
j_call: TRBJ2-7
clone_size: NA
v_call: TRBV5-1
cdr3_aa: CASRVSGREYEQYF
cdr3_nt: TGCGCCAGCAGAGTTAGCGGGAGGGAATACGAGCAGTACTTC

d_call: NA
j_call: TRBJ2-7
clone_size: NA
v_call: TRBV18
cdr3_aa: CASSTGGRSHEQYF
cdr3_nt: TGTGCCAGCTCAACTGGGGGGAGGTCCCACGAGCAGTACTTC

d_call: NA
j_call: TRBJ2-1
clone_size: NA
v_call: TRBV3-1/TRBV3-2
cdr3_aa: CASQRRESINEQFF
cdr3_nt: TGTGCCAGCCAGAGAAGGGAGTCAATAAATGAGCAGTTCTTC

d_call: TRBD1
j_call: TRBJ1-2
clone_size: NA
v_call: TRBV5-1
cdr3_aa: CASRPQLGTGMYGYTF
cdr3_nt: TGCGCCAGCAGGCCTCAGCTTGGGACAGGGATGTATGGCTACACCTTC

d_call: NA
j_call: TRBJ2-7
clone_size: few
v_call: TRBV11-3
cdr3_aa: CASSLGTVVSEQYF
cdr3_nt: TGTGCCAGCAGCTTAGGGACAGTGGTTTCCGAGCAGTACTTC

d_call: TRBD2
j_call: TRBJ2-1
clone_size: NA
v_call: TRBV7-9
cdr3_aa: CASSSLARASGYNEQFF
cdr3_nt: TGTGCCAGCAGCTCATTAGCACGGGCTAGCGGGTACAATGAGCAGTTCTTC

d_call: NA
j_call: TRBJ2-1
clone_size: few
v_call: TRBV19
cdr3_aa: CASSRVRGAYNEQFF
cdr3_nt: TGTGCCAGTAGTCGGGTCAGGGGGGCCTACAATGAGCAGTTCTTC

d_call: TRBD1
j_call: TRBJ2-2
clone_size: NA
v_call: TRBV27
cdr3_aa: CASGRQGVAGELFF
cdr3_nt: TGTGCCAGCGGAAGACAGGGGGTGGCCGGGGAGCTGTTTTTT

d_call: TRBD1
j_call: TRBJ2-7
clone_size: NA
v_call: TRBV29-1
cdr3_aa: CSVLHLTGVSYEQYF
cdr3_nt: TGCAGCGTTCTCCACCTCACAGGGGTCTCCTACGAGCAGTACTTC

d_call: NA
j_call: TRBJ1-4
clone_size: NA
v_call: TRBV11-2
cdr3_aa: CASSPTVPLDEKLFF
cdr3_nt: TGTGCCAGCAGCCCAACGGTACCCTTGGATGAAAAACTGTTTTTT

d_call: TRBD2
j_call: TRBJ2-3
clone_size: NA
v_call: TRBV6-6
cdr3_aa: CASSFGGRTDTQYF
cdr3_nt: TGTGCCAGCAGTTTCGGGGGGAGAACAGATACGCAGTATTTT

d_call: NA
j_call: TRBJ1-2
clone_size: NA
v_call: TRBV6-1
cdr3_aa: CASSEAGGSFNYGYTF
cdr3_nt: TGTGCCAGCAGTGAAGCCGGGGGTAGTTTTAACTATGGCTACACCTTC

d_call: NA
j_call: TRBJ1-1
clone_size: NA
v_call: TRBV11-3
cdr3_aa: CASSLDLRTETFF
cdr3_nt: TGTGCCAGCAGCTTAGATCTCAGGACTGAAACTTTCTTT

d_call: TRBD1
j_call: TRBJ1-3
clone_size: NA
v_call: TRBV4-3
cdr3_aa: CASSRAQGSSGNTIYF
cdr3_nt: TGCGCCAGCAGCCGAGCACAGGGGTCCTCTGGAAACACCATATATTTT

d_call: TRBD1
j_call: TRBJ2-7
clone_size: NA
v_call: TRBV3-1/TRBV3-2
cdr3_aa: CASSQRGAGGYEQYF
cdr3_nt: TGTGCCAGCAGCCAAAGAGGGGCAGGGGGCTACGAGCAGTACTTC

d_call: TRBD1
j_call: TRBJ1-3
clone_size: few
v_call: TRBV5-5
cdr3_aa: CASSSRSLSGTGTGNTIYF
cdr3_nt: TGTGCCAGCAGCTCTCGATCCTTATCCGGGACAGGGACTGGAAACACCATATATTTT

d_call: NA
j_call: TRBJ2-7
clone_size: NA
v_call: TRBV5-1
cdr3_aa: CASSLGRTTYEQYF
cdr3_nt: TGCGCCAGCAGCTTGGGGAGGACTACCTACGAGCAGTACTTC

d_call: TRBD2
j_call: TRBJ2-7
clone_size: NA
v_call: TRBV9
cdr3_aa: CASSQTAGKLYEQYF
cdr3_nt: TGTGCCAGCAGCCAAACAGCGGGGAAACTGTACGAGCAGTACTTC

d_call: TRBD1
j_call: TRBJ1-2
clone_size: NA
v_call: TRBV28
cdr3_aa: CASNPRRDRGYGYTF
cdr3_nt: TGTGCCAGCAACCCACGCAGGGACAGGGGATATGGCTACACCTTC

d_call: NA
j_call: TRBJ2-7
clone_size: NA
v_call: TRBV5-1
cdr3_aa: CASSPGGASAHYEQYF
cdr3_nt: TGCGCCAGCAGCCCCGGAGGGGCTAGCGCCCACTACGAGCAGTACTTC

d_call: NA
j_call: TRBJ1-3
clone_size: NA
v_call: TRBV7-6
cdr3_aa: CASSSQGPIGNTIYF
cdr3_nt: TGTGCCAGCAGCTCACAGGGACCCATTGGAAACACCATATATTTT

d_call: NA
j_call: TRBJ1-4
clone_size: NA
v_call: TRBV5-1
cdr3_aa: CASSLSGPFNEKLFF
cdr3_nt: TGCGCCAGCAGCTTGAGCGGGCCGTTTAATGAAAAACTGTTTTTT

d_call: NA
j_call: TRBJ2-7
clone_size: NA
v_call: TRBV28
cdr3_aa: CASSLMRQGIGEQYF
cdr3_nt: TGTGCCAGCAGTTTGATGAGGCAGGGGATAGGCGAGCAGTACTTC

d_call: TRBD1
j_call: TRBJ1-3
clone_size: NA
v_call: TRBV27
cdr3_aa: CASSDRRQGADTIYF
cdr3_nt: TGTGCCAGCAGTGACCGCCGGCAGGGGGCCGACACCATATATTTT

d_call: NA
j_call: TRBJ1-5
clone_size: once
v_call: TRBV24-1
cdr3_aa: CATSGRGPDQPQHF
cdr3_nt: TGTGCCACCAGTGGTCGAGGGCCCGACCAGCCCCAGCATTTT

d_call: TRBD1
j_call: TRBJ2-1
clone_size: NA
v_call: TRBV24-1
cdr3_aa: CATSEWTGATDEQFF
cdr3_nt: TGTGCCACCAGTGAGTGGACAGGGGCGACGGATGAGCAGTTCTTC

d_call: TRBD1
j_call: TRBJ2-7
clone_size: few
v_call: TRBV5-8
cdr3_aa: CASSLARQGEYEQYF
cdr3_nt: TGTGCCAGCAGCTTGGCCCGACAGGGGGAGTACGAGCAGTACTTC

d_call: NA
j_call: TRBJ2-2
clone_size: once
v_call: TRBV5-1
cdr3_aa: CASSGRSLNTGELFF
cdr3_nt: TGCGCCAGCAGCGGGAGGAGTTTGAACACCGGGGAGCTGTTTTTT

d_call: NA
j_call: TRBJ2-7
clone_size: NA
v_call: TRBV11-3
cdr3_aa: CASSLTGYDEQYF
cdr3_nt: TGTGCCAGCAGCTTGACAGGCTACGACGAGCAGTACTTC

d_call: TRBD1
j_call: TRBJ1-2
clone_size: NA
v_call: TRBV7-2
cdr3_aa: CASSPFGGRGRGYTF
cdr3_nt: TGTGCCAGCAGCCCATTCGGAGGCAGGGGGCGGGGCTACACCTTC

d_call: TRBD2
j_call: TRBJ2-1
clone_size: NA
v_call: TRBV7-8
cdr3_aa: CASSSTEGLADHNEQFF
cdr3_nt: TGTGCCAGCAGCTCCACCGAGGGACTAGCGGATCACAATGAGCAGTTCTTC

d_call: TRBD2
j_call: TRBJ2-5
clone_size: NA
v_call: TRBV5-6
cdr3_aa: CASSWATSGSGETQYF
cdr3_nt: TGTGCCAGCAGCTGGGCAACTAGCGGGAGTGGGGAGACCCAGTACTTC

d_call: NA
j_call: TRBJ2-5
clone_size: few
v_call: TRBV24-1
cdr3_aa: CATSGGRGQYF
cdr3_nt: TGTGCCACCAGTGGAGGCAGGGGCCAGTACTTC

d_call: TRBD2
j_call: TRBJ2-1
clone_size: NA
v_call: TRBV28
cdr3_aa: CASRPGTSGSNYNEQFF
cdr3_nt: TGTGCCAGCAGGCCCGGGACTAGCGGGAGTAACTACAATGAGCAGTTCTTC

d_call: TRBD2
j_call: TRBJ2-5
clone_size: few
v_call: TRBV7-9
cdr3_aa: CASSLYGRGEETQYF
cdr3_nt: TGTGCCAGCAGCTTATACGGGAGGGGGGAAGAGACCCAGTACTTC

d_call: NA
j_call: TRBJ2-3
clone_size: once
v_call: TRBV5-6
cdr3_aa: CASSFQGSRTDTQYF
cdr3_nt: TGTGCCAGCAGCTTTCAGGGGTCACGCACAGATACGCAGTATTTT

d_call: NA
j_call: TRBJ2-7
clone_size: NA
v_call: TRBV5-8
cdr3_aa: CASSPEWGRYEQYF
cdr3_nt: TGTGCCAGCAGCCCGGAGTGGGGGAGGTACGAGCAGTACTTC

d_call: TRBD1
j_call: TRBJ2-5
clone_size: NA
v_call: TRBV25-1
cdr3_aa: CASTRPQTGVETQYF
cdr3_nt: TGTGCCAGCACTCGTCCCCAAACAGGGGTAGAGACCCAGTACTTC

d_call: TRBD2
j_call: TRBJ2-7
clone_size: NA
v_call: TRBV2
cdr3_aa: CASATSGVSYEQYF
cdr3_nt: TGTGCCAGCGCCACTAGCGGAGTTTCCTACGAGCAGTACTTC

d_call: NA
j_call: TRBJ1-1
clone_size: NA
v_call: TRBV12-3/TRBV12-4
cdr3_aa: CASSLGGGAEAFF
cdr3_nt: TGTGCCAGCAGTTTAGGTGGTGGAGCTGAAGCTTTCTTT

d_call: NA
j_call: TRBJ1-2
clone_size: NA
v_call: TRBV27
cdr3_aa: CASSLSTPPGRGYGYTF
cdr3_nt: TGTGCCAGCAGTTTATCGACCCCTCCCGGGCGGGGCTATGGCTACACCTTC

d_call: NA
j_call: TRBJ1-3
clone_size: NA
v_call: TRBV5-1
cdr3_aa: CASSSAGVSSGNTIYF
cdr3_nt: TGCGCCAGCAGCTCTGCGGGGGTGAGCTCTGGAAACACCATATATTTT

d_call: NA
j_call: TRBJ1-2
clone_size: NA
v_call: TRBV2
cdr3_aa: CASSEWAGGRNGYTF
cdr3_nt: TGTGCCAGCAGTGAATGGGCTGGGGGCAGGAATGGCTACACCTTC

d_call: TRBD1
j_call: TRBJ2-7
clone_size: NA
v_call: TRBV2
cdr3_aa: CASTEDRFYEQYF
cdr3_nt: TGTGCCAGCACCGAGGACAGGTTCTACGAGCAGTACTTC